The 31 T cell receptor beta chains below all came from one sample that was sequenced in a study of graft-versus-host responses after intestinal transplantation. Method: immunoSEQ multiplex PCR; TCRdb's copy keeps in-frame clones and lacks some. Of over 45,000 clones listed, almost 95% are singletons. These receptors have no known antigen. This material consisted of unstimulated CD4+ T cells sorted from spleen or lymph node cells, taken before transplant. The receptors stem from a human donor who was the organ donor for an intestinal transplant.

CDR3 nucleotide sequence: TGTGCCATCAGTGAGTCAGGGCTAGCGGTCTACGAGCAGTACTTC. It is translated as CAISESGLAVYEQYF. The chain employs TRBV10-3 and TRBJ2-7; TRBD2 matches at 7 bases. J lost 3 bases, V lost 0 bases, and 5 bases had no gene match. The CDR3 length is 15 residues. Per germline, CDR1 ENHRY and CDR2 SYGVKD.

CDR3 sequence (DNA): TGTGCCAGCAGAAGGACAGGGGATCAGCCCCAGCATTTT. It is translated as CASRRTGDQPQHF. This rearrangement joins TRBV2 to TRBJ1-5; 9 bases line up with TRBD1. V trimming: 6 bases; J trimming: 5 bases; junction bases outside the gene matches: 2. The CDR3 length is 13 residues. Germline V CDR1 and CDR2: SNHLY, FYNNEI.

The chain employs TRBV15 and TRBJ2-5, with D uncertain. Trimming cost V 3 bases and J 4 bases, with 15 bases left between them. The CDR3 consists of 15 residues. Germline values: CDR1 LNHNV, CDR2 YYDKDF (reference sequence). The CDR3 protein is CATSSRPHSIETQYF. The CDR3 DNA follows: TGTGCCACCAGCAGTCGCCCTCACTCGATAGAGACCCAGTACTTC.

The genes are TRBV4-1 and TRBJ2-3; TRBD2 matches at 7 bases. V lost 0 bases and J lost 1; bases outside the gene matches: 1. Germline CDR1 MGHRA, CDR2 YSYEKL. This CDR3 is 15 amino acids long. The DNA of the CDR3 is TGCGCCAGCAGCCAAGATGGGGGGGGCACAGATACGCAGTATTTT. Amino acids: CASSQDGGGTDTQYF.

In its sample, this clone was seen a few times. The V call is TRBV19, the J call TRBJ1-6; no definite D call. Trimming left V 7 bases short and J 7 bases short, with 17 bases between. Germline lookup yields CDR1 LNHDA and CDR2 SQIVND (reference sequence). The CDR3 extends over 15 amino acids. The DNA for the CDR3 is TGTGCCAGTACTGGGCAGGAACAACTAAATTCACCCCTCCACTTT. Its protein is CASTGQEQLNSPLHF. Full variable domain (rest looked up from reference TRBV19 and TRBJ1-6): DGGITQSPKYLFRKEGQNVTLSCEQNLNHDAMYWYRQDPGQGLRLIYYSQIVNDFQKGDIAEGYSVSREKKESFPLTVTSAQKNPTAFYLCASTGQEQLNSPLHFGNGTRLTVT.

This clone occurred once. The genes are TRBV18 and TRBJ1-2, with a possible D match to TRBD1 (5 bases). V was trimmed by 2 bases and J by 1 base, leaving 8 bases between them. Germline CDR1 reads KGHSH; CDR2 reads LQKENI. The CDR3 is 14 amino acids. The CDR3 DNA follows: TGTGCCAGCTCACCAGGGGACGGTAACTATGGCTACACCTTC. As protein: CASSPGDGNYGYTF.

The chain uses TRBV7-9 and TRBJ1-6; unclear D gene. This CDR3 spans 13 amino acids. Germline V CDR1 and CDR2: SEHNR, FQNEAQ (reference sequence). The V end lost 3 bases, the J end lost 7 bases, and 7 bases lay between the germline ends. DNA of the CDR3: TGTGCCAGCAGCTTCGGGCAGAATTCACCCCTCCACTTT. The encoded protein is CASSFGQNSPLHF.

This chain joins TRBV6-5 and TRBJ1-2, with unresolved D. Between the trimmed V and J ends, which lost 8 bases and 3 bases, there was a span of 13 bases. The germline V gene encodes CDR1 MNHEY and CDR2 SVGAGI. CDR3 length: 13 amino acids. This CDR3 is CASSPERDYGYTF. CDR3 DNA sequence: TGTGCCAGCTCTCCGGAGAGGGACTATGGCTACACCTTC.

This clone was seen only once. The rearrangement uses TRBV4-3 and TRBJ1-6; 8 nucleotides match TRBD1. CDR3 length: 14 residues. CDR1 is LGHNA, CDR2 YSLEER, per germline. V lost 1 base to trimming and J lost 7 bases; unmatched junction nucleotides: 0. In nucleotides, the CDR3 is TGCGCCAGCAGCCAAGGGACAGGGAATTCACCCCTCCACTTT. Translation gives CASSQGTGNSPLHF.

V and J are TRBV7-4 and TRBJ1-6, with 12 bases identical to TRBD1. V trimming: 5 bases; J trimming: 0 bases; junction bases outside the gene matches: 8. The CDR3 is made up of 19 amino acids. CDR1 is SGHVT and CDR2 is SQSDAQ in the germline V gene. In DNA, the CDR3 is TGTGCCAGCAGCCTAACCGGGACAGGGGGCTTCTCCTATAATTCACCCCTCCACTTT. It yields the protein CASSLTGTGGFSYNSPLHF.

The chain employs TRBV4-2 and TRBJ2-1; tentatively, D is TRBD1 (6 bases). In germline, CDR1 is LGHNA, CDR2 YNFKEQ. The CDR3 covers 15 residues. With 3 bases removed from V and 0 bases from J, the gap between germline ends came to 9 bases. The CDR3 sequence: CASSHTGSSYNEQFF. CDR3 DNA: TGTGCCAGCAGCCATACAGGGAGCTCCTACAATGAGCAGTTCTTC.

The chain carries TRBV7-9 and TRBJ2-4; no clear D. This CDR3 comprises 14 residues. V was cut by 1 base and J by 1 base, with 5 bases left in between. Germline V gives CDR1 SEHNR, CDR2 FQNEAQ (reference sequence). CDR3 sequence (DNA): TGTGCCAGCAGCTTAGGGGGTGCCAAAAACATTCAGTACTTC. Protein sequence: CASSLGGAKNIQYF.

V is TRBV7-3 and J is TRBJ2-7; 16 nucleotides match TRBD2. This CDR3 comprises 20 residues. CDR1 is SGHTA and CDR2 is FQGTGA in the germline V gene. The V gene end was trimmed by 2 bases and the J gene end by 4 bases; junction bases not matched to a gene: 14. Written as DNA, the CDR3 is TGTGCCAGCAGCTTAGGGGCACTCCCCGGGACTAGCGGGGGGGCTTACGAGCAGTACTTC. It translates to CASSLGALPGTSGGAYEQYF.

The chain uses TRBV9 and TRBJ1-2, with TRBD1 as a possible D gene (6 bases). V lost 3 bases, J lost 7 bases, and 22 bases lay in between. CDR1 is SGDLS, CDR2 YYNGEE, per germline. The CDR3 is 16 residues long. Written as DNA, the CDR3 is TGTGCCAGCAGCGGCCAGGCCACAGGGTGGAGCAGTGGCTACACCTTC. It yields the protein CASSGQATGWSSGYTF.

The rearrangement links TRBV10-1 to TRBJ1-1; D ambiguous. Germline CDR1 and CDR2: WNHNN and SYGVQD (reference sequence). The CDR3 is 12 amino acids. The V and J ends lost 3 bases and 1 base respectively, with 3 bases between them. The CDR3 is CASSDKNTEAFF. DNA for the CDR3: TGCGCCAGCAGTGACAAGAACACTGAAGCTTTCTTT.

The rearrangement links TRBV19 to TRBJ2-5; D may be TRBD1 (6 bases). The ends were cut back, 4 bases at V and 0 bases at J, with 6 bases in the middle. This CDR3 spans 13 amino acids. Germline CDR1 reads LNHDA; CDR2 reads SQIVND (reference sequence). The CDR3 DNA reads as TGTGCCAGTAGTACAGGGGACCAAGAGACCCAGTACTTC. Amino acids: CASSTGDQETQYF.

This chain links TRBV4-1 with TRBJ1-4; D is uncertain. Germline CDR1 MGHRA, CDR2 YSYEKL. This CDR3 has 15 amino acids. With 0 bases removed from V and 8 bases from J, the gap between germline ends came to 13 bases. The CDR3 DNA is TGCGCCAGCAGCCAAGATAGGAGGGAGGGCGAAAAACTGTTTTTT. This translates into CASSQDRREGEKLFF.

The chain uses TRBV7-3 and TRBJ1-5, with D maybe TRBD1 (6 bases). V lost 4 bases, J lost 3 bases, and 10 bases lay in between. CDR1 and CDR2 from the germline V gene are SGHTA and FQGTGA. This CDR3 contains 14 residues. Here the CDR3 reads CASSSDRNNQPQHF. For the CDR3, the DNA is TGTGCCAGCAGCTCCGACAGGAACAATCAGCCCCAGCATTTT. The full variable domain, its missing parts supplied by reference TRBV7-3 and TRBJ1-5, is GAGVSQTPSNKVTEKGKYVELRCDPISGHTALYWYRQSLGQGPEFLIYFQGTGAADDSGLPNDRFFAVRPEGSVSTLKIQRTERGDSAVYLCASSSDRNNQPQHFGDGTRLSIL.

CDR3 sequence (DNA): TGTGCCAGCATGAGGGACAGGGAAAACGGGGAGCTGTTTTTT. It specifies CASMRDRENGELFF. J is TRBJ2-2 and V is TRBV6-1, with 9 bases lining up with TRBD1. V gave up 7 bases and J gave up 7 bases; unmatched junction bases: 7. Per the germline V gene, CDR1 is MNHNS and CDR2 is SASEGT. The CDR3 contains 14 residues.

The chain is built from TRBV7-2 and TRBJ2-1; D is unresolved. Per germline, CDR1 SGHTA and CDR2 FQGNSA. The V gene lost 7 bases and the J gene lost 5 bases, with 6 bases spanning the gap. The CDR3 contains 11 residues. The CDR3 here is CASKRNNEQFF. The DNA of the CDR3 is TGTGCCAGCAAGAGGAACAATGAGCAGTTCTTC.

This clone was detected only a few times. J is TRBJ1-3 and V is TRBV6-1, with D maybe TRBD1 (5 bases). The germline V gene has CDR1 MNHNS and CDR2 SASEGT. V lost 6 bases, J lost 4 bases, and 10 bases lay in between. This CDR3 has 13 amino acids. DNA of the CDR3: TGTGCCAGCAGGGGGCGAGCAGGAAACACCATATATTTT. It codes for CASRGRAGNTIYF.

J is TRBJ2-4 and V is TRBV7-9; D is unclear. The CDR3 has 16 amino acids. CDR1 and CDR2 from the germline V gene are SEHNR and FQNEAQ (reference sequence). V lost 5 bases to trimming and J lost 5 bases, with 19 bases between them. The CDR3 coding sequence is TGTGCCAGCAGCCCACCGCTGATTTTGGCCGAAAACATTCAGTACTTC. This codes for CASSPPLILAENIQYF.

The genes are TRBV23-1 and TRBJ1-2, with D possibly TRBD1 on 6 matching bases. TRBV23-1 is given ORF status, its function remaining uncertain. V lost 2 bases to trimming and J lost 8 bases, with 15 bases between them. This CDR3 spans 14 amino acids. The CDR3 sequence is CASSQKGYREGYTF. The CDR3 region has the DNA TGCGCCAGCAGTCAAAAAGGTTACAGGGAGGGCTACACCTTC.

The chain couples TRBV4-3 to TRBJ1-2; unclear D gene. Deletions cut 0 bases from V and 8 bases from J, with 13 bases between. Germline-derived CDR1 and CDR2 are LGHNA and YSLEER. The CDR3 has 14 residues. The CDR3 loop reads CASSQDTVGSGYTF. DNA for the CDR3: TGCGCCAGCAGCCAAGATACTGTGGGTAGCGGCTACACCTTC.

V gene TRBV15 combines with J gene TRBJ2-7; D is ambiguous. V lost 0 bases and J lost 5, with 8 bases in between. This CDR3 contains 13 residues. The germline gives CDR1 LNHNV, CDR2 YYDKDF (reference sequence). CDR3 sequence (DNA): TGTGCCACCAGCAGAGATCGCAGAAACGAGCAGTACTTC. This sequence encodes CATSRDRRNEQYF.

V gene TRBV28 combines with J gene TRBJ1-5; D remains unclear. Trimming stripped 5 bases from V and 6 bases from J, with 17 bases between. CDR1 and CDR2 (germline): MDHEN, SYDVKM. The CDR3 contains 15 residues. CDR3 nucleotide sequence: TGTGCCAGCAGTCCCGTGGTAGGGATCAGTCAGCCCCAGCATTTT. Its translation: CASSPVVGISQPQHF. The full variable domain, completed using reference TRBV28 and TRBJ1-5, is DVKVTQSSRYLVKRTGEKVFLECVQDMDHENMFWYRQDPGLGLRLIYFSYDVKMKEKGDIPEGYSVSREKKERFSLILESASTNQTSMYLCASSPVVGISQPQHFGDGTRLSIL.

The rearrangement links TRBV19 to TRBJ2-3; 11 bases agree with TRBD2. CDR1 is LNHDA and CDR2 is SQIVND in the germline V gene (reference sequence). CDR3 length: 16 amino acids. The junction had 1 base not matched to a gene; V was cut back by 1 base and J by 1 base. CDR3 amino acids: CASSIVAGGGTDTQYF. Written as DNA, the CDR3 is TGTGCCAGTAGTATAGTAGCGGGGGGGGGCACAGATACGCAGTATTTT.

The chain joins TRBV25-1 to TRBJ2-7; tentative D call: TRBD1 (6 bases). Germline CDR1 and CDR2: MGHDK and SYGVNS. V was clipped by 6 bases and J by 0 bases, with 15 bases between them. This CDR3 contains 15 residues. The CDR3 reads CASSDHRDPSYEQYF. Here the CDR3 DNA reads TGTGCCAGCAGCGACCACAGGGATCCCTCCTACGAGCAGTACTTC.

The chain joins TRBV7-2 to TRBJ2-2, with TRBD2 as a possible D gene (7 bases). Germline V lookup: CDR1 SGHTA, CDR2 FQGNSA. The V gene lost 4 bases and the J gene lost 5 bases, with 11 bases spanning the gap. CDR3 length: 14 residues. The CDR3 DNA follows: TGTGCCAGCAGCTGGGAGGGGGGAACCGGGGAGCTGTTTTTT. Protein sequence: CASSWEGGTGELFF.

The CDR3 coding sequence is TGTGCCAGCAGCCCCAGGGGGACAACGGGGATTAGCAATCAGCCCCAGCATTTT. Amino acid sequence: CASSPRGTTGISNQPQHF. V gene TRBV2 combines with J gene TRBJ1-5; TRBD1 agrees at 7 bases. This CDR3 comprises 18 residues. Germline V gene sequence: CDR1 SNHLY, CDR2 FYNNEI. Losses at the gene ends were 6 bases for V and 0 bases for J; bases not matched to a gene: 14.

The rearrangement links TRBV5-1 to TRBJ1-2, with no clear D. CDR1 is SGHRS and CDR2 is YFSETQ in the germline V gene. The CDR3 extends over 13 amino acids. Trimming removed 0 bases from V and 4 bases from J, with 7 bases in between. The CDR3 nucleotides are TGCGCCAGCAGCTTGGCCCTTGGCTATGGCTACACCTTC. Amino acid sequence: CASSLALGYGYTF.